The T cell receptor beta chain described here comes from a study of blood T cell repertoires in COVID-19. Background on the study: The samples span acute and convalescent COVID-19 from the United States, Italy and Spain.

In germline, CDR1 is MDHEN, CDR2 SYDVKM. The CDR3 consists of 14 residues. Trimming took off 2 bases at V and 4 bases at J, with 9 bases between the two ends. The authors' processing: The assay estimated nucleated cells by amplifying reference gene primers. This table comes from immunoSEQ multiplex PCR, and its TCRdb copy is limited to in-frame clones, with some not included. V and J calls and clone size come straight from that table; D and trimming were deduced from the DNA. The sample has approximately 80,000 clones; about nine tenths are singletons. The chain has TRBV28 and TRBJ1-5; D is uncertain. The receptor was isolated from a human donor in a cohort sampled during active COVID-19. Sequenced input: peripheral blood. The CDR3 DNA follows: TGTGCCAGCAGTTTAGGAGGCGGAAATCAGCCCCAGCATTTT. This translates into CASSLGGGNQPQHF.